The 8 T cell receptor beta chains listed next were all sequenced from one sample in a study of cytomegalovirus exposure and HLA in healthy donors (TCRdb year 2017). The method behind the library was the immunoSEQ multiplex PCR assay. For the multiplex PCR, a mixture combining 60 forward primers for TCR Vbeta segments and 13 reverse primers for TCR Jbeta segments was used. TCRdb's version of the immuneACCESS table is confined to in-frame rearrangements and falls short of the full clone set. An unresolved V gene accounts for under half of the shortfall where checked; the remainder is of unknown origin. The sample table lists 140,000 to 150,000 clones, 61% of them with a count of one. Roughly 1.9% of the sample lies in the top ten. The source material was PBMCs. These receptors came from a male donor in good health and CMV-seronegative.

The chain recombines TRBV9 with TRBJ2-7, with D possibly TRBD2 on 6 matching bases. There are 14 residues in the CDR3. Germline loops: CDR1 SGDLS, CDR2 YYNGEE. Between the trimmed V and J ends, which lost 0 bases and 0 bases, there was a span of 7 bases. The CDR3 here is CASSVDGSSYEQYF. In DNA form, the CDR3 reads TGTGCCAGCAGCGTAGACGGGAGCTCCTACGAGCAGTACTTC. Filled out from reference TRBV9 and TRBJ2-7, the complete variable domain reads DSGVTQTPKHLITATGQRVTLRCSPRSGDLSVYWYQQSLDQGLQFLIQYYNGEERAKGNILERFSAQQFPDLHSELNLSSLELGDSALYFCASSVDGSSYEQYFGPGTRLTVT.

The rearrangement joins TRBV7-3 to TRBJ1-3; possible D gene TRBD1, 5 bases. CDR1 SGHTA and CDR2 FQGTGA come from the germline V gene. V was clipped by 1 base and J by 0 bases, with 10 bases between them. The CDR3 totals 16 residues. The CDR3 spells CASSLNGGSSGNTIYF. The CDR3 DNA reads TGTGCCAGCAGCTTAAACGGGGGGTCCTCTGGAAACACCATATATTTT.

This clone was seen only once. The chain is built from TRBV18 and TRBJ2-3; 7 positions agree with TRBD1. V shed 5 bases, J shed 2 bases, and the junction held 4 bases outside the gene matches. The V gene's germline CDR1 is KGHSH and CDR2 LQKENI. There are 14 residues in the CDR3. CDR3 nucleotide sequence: TGTGCCAGCTCAAGAGGGGGCATCACAGATACGCAGTATTTT. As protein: CASSRGGITDTQYF.

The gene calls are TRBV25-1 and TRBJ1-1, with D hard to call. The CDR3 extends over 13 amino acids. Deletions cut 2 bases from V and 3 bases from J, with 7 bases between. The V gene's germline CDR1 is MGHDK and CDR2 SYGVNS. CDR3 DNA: TGTGCCAGCAGTGAACGGGTTTACACTGAAGCTTTCTTT. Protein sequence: CASSERVYTEAFF.

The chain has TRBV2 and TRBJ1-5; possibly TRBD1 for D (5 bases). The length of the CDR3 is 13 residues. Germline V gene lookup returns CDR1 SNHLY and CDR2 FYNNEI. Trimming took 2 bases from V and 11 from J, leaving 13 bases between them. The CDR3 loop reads CASSELQGGAQHF. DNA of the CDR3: TGTGCCAGCAGTGAACTCCAGGGTGGGGCCCAGCATTTT.

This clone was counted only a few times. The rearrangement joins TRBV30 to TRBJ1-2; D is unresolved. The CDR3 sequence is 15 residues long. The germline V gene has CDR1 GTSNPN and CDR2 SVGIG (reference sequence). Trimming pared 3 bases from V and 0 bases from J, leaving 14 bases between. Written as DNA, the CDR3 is TGTGCCTGGAGCGCCGCGGCAGTCACTAACTATGGCTACACCTTC. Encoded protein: CAWSAAAVTNYGYTF.

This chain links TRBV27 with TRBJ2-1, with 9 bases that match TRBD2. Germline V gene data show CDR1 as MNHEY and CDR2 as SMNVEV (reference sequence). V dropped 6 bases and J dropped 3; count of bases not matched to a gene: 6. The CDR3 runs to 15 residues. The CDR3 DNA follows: TGTGCCAGCAGACCTAGCGGGGTCTACTACAATGAGCAGTTCTTC. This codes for CASRPSGVYYNEQFF.

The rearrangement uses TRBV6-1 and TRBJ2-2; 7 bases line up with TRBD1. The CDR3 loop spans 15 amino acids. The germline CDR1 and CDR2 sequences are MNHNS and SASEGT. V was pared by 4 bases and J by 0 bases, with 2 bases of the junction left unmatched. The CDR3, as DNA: TGTGCCAGCAGTGTCGACAGGGCGAACACCGGGGAGCTGTTTTTT. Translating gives CASSVDRANTGELFF.